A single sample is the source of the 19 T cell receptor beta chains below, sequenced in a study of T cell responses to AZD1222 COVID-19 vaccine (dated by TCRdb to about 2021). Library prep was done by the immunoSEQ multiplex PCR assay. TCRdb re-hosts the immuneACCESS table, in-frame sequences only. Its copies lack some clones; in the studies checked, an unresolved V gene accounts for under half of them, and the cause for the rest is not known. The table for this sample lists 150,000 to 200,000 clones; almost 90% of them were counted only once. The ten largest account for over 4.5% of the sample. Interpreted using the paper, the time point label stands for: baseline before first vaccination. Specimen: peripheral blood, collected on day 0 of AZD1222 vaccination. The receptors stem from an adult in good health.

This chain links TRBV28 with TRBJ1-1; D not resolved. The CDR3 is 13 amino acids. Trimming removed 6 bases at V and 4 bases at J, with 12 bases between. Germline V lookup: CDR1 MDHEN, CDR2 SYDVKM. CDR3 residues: CASRHEVVTEAFF. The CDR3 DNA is TGTGCCAGCAGACACGAGGTCGTCACTGAAGCTTTCTTT.

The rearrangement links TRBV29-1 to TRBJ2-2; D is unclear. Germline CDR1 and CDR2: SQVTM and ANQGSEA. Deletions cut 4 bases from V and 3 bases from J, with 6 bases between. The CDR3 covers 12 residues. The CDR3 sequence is CSVVSDTGELFF. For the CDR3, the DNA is TGCAGCGTTGTGTCCGACACCGGGGAGCTGTTTTTT.

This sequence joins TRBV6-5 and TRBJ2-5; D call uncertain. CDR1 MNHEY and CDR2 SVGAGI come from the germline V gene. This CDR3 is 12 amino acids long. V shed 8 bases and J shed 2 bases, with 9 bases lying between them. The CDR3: CASGQLQETQYF. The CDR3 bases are TGTGCCAGCGGGCAGCTACAAGAGACCCAGTACTTC.

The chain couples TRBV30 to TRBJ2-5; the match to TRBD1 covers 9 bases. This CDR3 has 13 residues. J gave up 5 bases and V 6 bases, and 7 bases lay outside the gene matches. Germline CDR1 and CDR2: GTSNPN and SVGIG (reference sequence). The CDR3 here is CACHRGLGETQYF. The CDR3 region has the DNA TGTGCCTGCCACAGGGGGCTCGGGGAGACCCAGTACTTC.

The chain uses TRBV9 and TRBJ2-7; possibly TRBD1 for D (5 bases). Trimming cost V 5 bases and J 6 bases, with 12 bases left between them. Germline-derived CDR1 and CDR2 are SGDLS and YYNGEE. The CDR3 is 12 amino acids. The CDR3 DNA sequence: TGTGCCAGCAGTGGACAAACCAGCGAGCAGTACTTC. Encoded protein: CASSGQTSEQYF.

The CDR3 DNA sequence: TGTGCCACCAGTGATTATGGATGGAATGGCTACACCTTC. Protein: CATSDYGWNGYTF. J is TRBJ1-2 and V is TRBV24-1, with D unclear. CDR3 length equals 13 residues. Germline V gene data show CDR1 as KGHDR and CDR2 as SFDVKD. Trimming removed 2 bases at V and 6 bases at J, with 9 bases between.

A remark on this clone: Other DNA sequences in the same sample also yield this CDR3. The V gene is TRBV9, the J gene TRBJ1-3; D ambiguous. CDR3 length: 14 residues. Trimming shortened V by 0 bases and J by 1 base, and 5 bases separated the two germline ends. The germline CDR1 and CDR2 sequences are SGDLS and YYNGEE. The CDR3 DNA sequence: TGTGCCAGCAGCGTAGCAGCATCTGGAAACACCATATATTTT. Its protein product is CASSVAASGNTIYF. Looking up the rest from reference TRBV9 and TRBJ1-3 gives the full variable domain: DSGVTQTPKHLITATGQRVTLRCSPRSGDLSVYWYQQSLDQGLQFLIQYYNGEERAKGNILERFSAQQFPDLHSELNLSSLELGDSALYFCASSVAASGNTIYFGEGSWLTVV.

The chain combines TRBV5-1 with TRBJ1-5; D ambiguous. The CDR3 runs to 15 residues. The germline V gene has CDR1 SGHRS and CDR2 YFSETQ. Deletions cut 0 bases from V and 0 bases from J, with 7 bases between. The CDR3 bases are TGCGCCAGCAGCTTGGAAGGAAATAGCAATCAGCCCCAGCATTTT. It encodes CASSLEGNSNQPQHF.

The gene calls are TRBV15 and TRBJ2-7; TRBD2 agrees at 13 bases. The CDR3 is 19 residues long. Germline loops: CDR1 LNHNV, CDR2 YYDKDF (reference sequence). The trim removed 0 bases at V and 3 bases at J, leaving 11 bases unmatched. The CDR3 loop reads CATSRDGGLAGVSNYEQYF. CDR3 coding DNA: TGTGCCACCAGCAGAGATGGAGGACTAGCGGGAGTATCTAACTACGAGCAGTACTTC. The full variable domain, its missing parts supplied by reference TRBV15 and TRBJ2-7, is DAMVIQNPRYQVTQFGKPVTLSCSQTLNHNVMYWYQQKSSQAPKLLFHYYDKDFNNEADTPDNFQSRRPNTSFCFLDIRSPGLGDTAMYLCATSRDGGLAGVSNYEQYFGPGTRLTVT.

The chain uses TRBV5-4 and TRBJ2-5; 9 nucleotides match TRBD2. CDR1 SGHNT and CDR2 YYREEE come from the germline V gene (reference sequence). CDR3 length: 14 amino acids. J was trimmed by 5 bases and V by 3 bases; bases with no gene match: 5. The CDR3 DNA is TGTGCCAGCAGCTCGGGACTAGCTATGGAGACCCAGTACTTC. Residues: CASSSGLAMETQYF.

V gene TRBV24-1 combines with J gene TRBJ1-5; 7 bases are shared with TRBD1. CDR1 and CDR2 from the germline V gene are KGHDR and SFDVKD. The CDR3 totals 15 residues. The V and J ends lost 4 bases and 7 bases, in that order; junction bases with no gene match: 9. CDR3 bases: TGTGCCACCAGTGACACTCGACAGGGCGGGCAGCCCCAGCATTTT. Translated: CATSDTRQGGQPQHF.

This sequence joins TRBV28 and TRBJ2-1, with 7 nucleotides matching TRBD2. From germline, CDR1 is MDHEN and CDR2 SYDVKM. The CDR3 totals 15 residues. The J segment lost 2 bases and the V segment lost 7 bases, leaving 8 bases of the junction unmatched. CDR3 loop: CASTGRETAYNEQFF. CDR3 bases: TGTGCCAGCACCGGGCGGGAGACCGCCTACAATGAGCAGTTCTTC.

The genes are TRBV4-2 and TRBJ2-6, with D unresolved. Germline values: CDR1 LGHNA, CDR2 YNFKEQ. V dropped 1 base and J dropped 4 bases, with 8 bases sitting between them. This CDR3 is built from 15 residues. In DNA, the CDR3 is TGTGCCAGCAGCCAAGGACTGGCCGGGGCCAACGTCCTGACTTTC. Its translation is CASSQGLAGANVLTF.

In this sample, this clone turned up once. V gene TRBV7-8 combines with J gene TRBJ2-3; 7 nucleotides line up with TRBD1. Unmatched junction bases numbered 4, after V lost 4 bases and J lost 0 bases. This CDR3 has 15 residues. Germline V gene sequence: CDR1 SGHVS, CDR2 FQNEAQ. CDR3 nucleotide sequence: TGTGCCAGCAGCTGGGGACAGCTTAGCACAGATACGCAGTATTTT. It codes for CASSWGQLSTDTQYF. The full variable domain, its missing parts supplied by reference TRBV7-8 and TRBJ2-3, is GAGVSQSPRYKVAKRGQDVALRCDPISGHVSLFWYQQALGQGPEFLTYFQNEAQLDKSGLPSDRFFAERPEGSVSTLKIQRTQQEDSAVYLCASSWGQLSTDTQYFGPGTRLTVL.

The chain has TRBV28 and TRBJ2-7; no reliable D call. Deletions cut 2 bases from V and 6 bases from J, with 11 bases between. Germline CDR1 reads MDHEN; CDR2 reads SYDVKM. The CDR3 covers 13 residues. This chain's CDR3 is CASSLPHQREQYF. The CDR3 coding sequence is TGTGCCAGCAGTTTACCCCACCAGCGCGAGCAGTACTTC.

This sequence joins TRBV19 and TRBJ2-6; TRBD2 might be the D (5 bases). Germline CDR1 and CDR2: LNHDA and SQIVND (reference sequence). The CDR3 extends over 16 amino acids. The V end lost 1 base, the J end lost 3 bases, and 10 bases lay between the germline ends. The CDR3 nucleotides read TGTGCCAGTAGTATAGGAGGCGGAGGTGGGGCCAACGTCCTGACTTTC. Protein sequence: CASSIGGGGGANVLTF.

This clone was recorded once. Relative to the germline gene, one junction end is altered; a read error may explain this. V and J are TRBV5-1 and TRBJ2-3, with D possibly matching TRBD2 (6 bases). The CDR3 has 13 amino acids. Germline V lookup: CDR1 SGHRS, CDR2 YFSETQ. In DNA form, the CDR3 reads TGCGCCAGCAGCTTGGCCGATCGGCGGGACCCCGAATTT. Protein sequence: CASSLADRRDPEF.

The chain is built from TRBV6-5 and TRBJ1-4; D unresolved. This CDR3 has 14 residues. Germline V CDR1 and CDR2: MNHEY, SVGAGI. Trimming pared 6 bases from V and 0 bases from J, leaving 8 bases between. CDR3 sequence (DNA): TGTGCCAGCAGCCCCACTGCAACTAATGAAAAACTGTTTTTT. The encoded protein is CASSPTATNEKLFF.

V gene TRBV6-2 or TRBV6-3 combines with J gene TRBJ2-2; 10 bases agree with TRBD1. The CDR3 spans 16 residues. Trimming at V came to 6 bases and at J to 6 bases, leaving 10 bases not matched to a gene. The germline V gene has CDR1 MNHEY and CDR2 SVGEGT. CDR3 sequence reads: CASSPTGTGEAGELFF. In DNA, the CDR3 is TGTGCCAGCAGCCCAACCGGGACAGGGGAGGCCGGGGAGCTGTTTTTT.